This entry lists 14 T cell receptor beta chains sequenced from one sample in a study of T cell changes during pregnancy in multiple sclerosis. Sequencing was performed with immunoSEQ multiplex PCR; in TCRdb, only in-frame clones are kept and a portion is missing. The sample contains fewer than 45,000 clones, roughly 92% of which appear only once. The sequences come from CD4+ T cells from peripheral blood mononuclear cells, collected in the first trimester of pregnancy. The source is a female donor with multiple sclerosis, enrolled in a pregnancy study.

The table lists this clone with a count of one. The CDR3 loop reads CASSIGTSGSWETQYF. Here the CDR3 DNA reads TGTGCCAGTAGTATAGGAACTAGCGGGAGTTGGGAGACCCAGTACTTC. The genes are TRBV19 and TRBJ2-5, with TRBD2 identical over 11 bases. Germline CDR1 reads LNHDA; CDR2 reads SQIVND (reference sequence). Trimming at V came to 1 base and at J to 5 bases, leaving 6 bases not matched to a gene. The CDR3 sequence is 16 residues long.

V gene TRBV25-1 combines with J gene TRBJ2-7, with a possible D match to TRBD2 (7 bases). Germline V CDR1 and CDR2: MGHDK, SYGVNS. This CDR3 contains 17 residues. Deletions cut 0 bases from V and 7 bases from J, with 22 bases between. The CDR3 loop reads CASSEYGGSLGGGEQYF. The CDR3 bases are TGTGCCAGCAGTGAATATGGGGGGTCGCTGGGAGGGGGAGAGCAGTACTTC.

The chain is built from TRBV4-3 and TRBJ2-1, with D perhaps matching TRBD2 (6 bases). This CDR3 has 17 residues. Germline CDR1 is LGHNA and CDR2 is YSLEER. V was shortened by 0 bases and J by 0 bases, with 12 bases between the two germline ends. Here the CDR3 DNA reads TGCGCCAGCAGCCAAGATTCGCTAGCGTCCTCCTACAATGAGCAGTTCTTC. It specifies CASSQDSLASSYNEQFF.

The rearrangement joins TRBV27 to TRBJ2-2; a weak D match, TRBD2 (5 bases). Germline CDR1 is MNHEY and CDR2 is SMNVEV (reference sequence). The CDR3 loop spans 16 amino acids. The germline V and J ends were trimmed by 3 bases and 3 bases, with 14 bases remaining between them. CDR3 loop: CASSFDVRRDTGELFF. The DNA for the CDR3 is TGTGCCAGCAGTTTTGACGTCCGGCGGGACACCGGGGAGCTGTTTTTT.

The rearrangement links TRBV12-5 to TRBJ2-7; maybe TRBD1 (6 bases). CDR1 is LGHNT and CDR2 is FRNRAP in the germline V gene. The CDR3 is made up of 14 amino acids. Between the trimmed V and J ends, which lost 2 bases and 3 bases, there was a span of 11 bases. The CDR3 coding sequence is TGTGCTAGTGGTTTGAGGGACACCGACTACGAGCAGTACTTC. Translating it yields CASGLRDTDYEQYF.

This chain joins TRBV5-4 and TRBJ1-2; D not certain. The germline V gene encodes CDR1 SGHNT and CDR2 YYREEE (reference sequence). The CDR3 runs 13 residues. V lost 1 base, J lost 0 bases, and 4 bases lay in between. CDR3 protein: CASSLSANYGYTF. For the CDR3, the DNA is TGTGCCAGCAGCTTGTCGGCTAACTATGGCTACACCTTC.

The chain is built from TRBV29-1 and TRBJ2-5; 9 bases align to TRBD1. There are 13 residues in the CDR3. CDR1 and CDR2 from the germline V gene are SQVTM and ANQGSEA. The junction had 4 bases not matched to a gene; V was cut back by 5 bases and J by 3 bases. CDR3 DNA sequence: TGCAGCGTTCCGGACAGGGGAGAAGAGACCCAGTACTTC. Amino acids: CSVPDRGEETQYF. Combining the CDR3 with reference TRBV29-1 and TRBJ2-5 gives the whole variable domain SAVISQKPSRDICQRGTSLTIQCQVDSQVTMMFWYRQQPGQSLTLIATANQGSEATYESGFVIDKFPISRPNLTFSTLTVSNMSPEDSSIYLCSVPDRGEETQYFGPGTRLLVL.

The V call is TRBV6-5, the J call TRBJ2-5; 7 nucleotides align to TRBD1. The V and J ends lost 6 bases and 4 bases, in that order; junction bases with no gene match: 5. The CDR3 is made up of 13 amino acids. In germline, CDR1 is MNHEY, CDR2 SVGAGI. CDR3 loop: CASRKHRGETQYF. CDR3 nucleotides: TGTGCCAGCAGGAAACACAGGGGAGAGACCCAGTACTTC.

The V gene is TRBV28, the J gene TRBJ2-7; D is possibly TRBD1 (6 bases). This CDR3 has 16 residues. Trimming cost V 3 bases and J 0 bases, with 15 bases left between them. Germline CDR1 MDHEN, CDR2 SYDVKM. The CDR3 region has the DNA TGTGCCAGCAGTTTTGGACCGACAGGAGACTCCTACGAGCAGTACTTC. Translating it yields CASSFGPTGDSYEQYF.

In this sample, this clone turned up a few times. The gene calls are TRBV19 and TRBJ2-2; possibly TRBD1 for D (6 bases). CDR3 length equals 14 residues. Trimming removed 6 bases from V and 1 base from J, with 9 bases in between. Per the germline V gene, CDR1 is LNHDA and CDR2 is SQIVND (reference sequence). This CDR3 is CASRSQGNTGELFF. Here the CDR3 DNA reads TGTGCCAGTAGATCACAGGGGAACACCGGGGAGCTGTTTTTT.

The genes are TRBV27 and TRBJ2-7, with D maybe TRBD2 (6 bases). V gave up 2 bases and J gave up 5 bases, with 19 bases separating them. The germline gives CDR1 MNHEY, CDR2 SMNVEV (reference sequence). The CDR3 is made up of 16 amino acids. The chain's CDR3 is CASSLTRRLVPHEQYF. Written as DNA, the CDR3 is TGTGCCAGCAGTTTAACCCGACGACTAGTGCCCCACGAGCAGTACTTC.

V usage is TRBV28 and J usage is TRBJ2-7; 8 nucleotides line up with TRBD2. The CDR3 spans 15 residues. The germline CDR1 and CDR2 sequences are MDHEN and SYDVKM. V lost 4 bases to trimming and J lost 3 bases; unmatched junction nucleotides: 8. CDR3 protein: CASSWAASGFYEQYF. The CDR3 DNA follows: TGTGCCAGCAGTTGGGCGGCTAGCGGGTTCTACGAGCAGTACTTC.

The chain combines TRBV13 with TRBJ1-1, with a weak D call TRBD1 (5 bases). The germline V gene encodes CDR1 PRHDT and CDR2 FYEKMQ (reference sequence). With 6 bases removed from V and 6 bases from J, the gap between germline ends came to 14 bases. The CDR3 is 13 amino acids. CDR3 sequence: CASRTFRDSEAFF. The CDR3 nucleotides are TGTGCCAGCAGGACCTTCCGGGACTCTGAAGCTTTCTTT.

The chain carries TRBV6-1 and TRBJ2-4; D is perhaps TRBD2 (5 bases). This CDR3 spans 15 amino acids. The germline V and J ends were trimmed by 8 bases and 0 bases, with 14 bases remaining between them. CDR1 and CDR2 (germline): MNHNS, SASEGT. CDR3 in DNA: TGTGCCAGCGGAGGCACTACACTAGCCAAAAACATTCAGTACTTC. Its translation is CASGGTTLAKNIQYF.